The 8 T cell receptor beta chains below were found in one sample sequenced in a study of blood T cell repertoires in COVID-19. Produced via immunoSEQ multiplex PCR; TCRdb's table is partial and in-frame only. The sample holds over 200,000 clones, 83% seen once. Sequenced input: peripheral blood. The receptors come from a woman between 25 and 40 years old with COVID-19, enrolled during active disease.

This chain links TRBV2 with TRBJ2-2, with 12 nucleotides matching TRBD1. The CDR3 runs to 13 residues. J was trimmed by 5 bases and V by 11 bases; bases with no gene match: 3. Germline V gene data show CDR1 as SNHLY and CDR2 as FYNNEI. In nucleotides, the CDR3 is TGTGCCGGGGGACAGGGGGCGACCGGGGAGCTGTTTTTT. It encodes CAGGQGATGELFF.

This sequence joins TRBV24-1 and TRBJ1-2; possible D gene TRBD1, 6 bases. The CDR3 runs to 13 residues. Trimming pared 6 bases from V and 6 bases from J, leaving 13 bases between. The germline V gene encodes CDR1 KGHDR and CDR2 SFDVKD. In DNA, the CDR3 is TGTGCCACCAGTACAGGGAGGGGGAATGGCTACACCTTC. Translating it yields CATSTGRGNGYTF.

The chain couples TRBV10-3 to TRBJ1-1; D remains ambiguous. Per the germline V gene, CDR1 is ENHRY and CDR2 is SYGVKD. CDR3 length equals 13 residues. Deletions cut 2 bases from V and 1 base from J, with 5 bases between. CDR3: CAISEPKNTEAFF. CDR3 coding DNA: TGTGCCATCAGTGAGCCCAAGAACACTGAAGCTTTCTTT.

This rearrangement joins TRBV28 to TRBJ1-2; possible D gene TRBD1, 5 bases. The CDR3 sequence is 13 residues long. Germline CDR1 and CDR2: MDHEN and SYDVKM. V was pared by 4 bases and J by 2 bases, with 8 bases between. The CDR3 DNA reads TGTGCCAGCAGTTCAGGGATCAACTATGGCTACACCTTC. Its translation is CASSSGINYGYTF.

V and J are TRBV15 and TRBJ2-3; D gene uncertain. The CDR3 is 14 residues long. Looked up from germline, CDR1 is LNHNV and CDR2 is YYDKDF (reference sequence). The ends were cut back, 1 base at V and 6 bases at J, with 11 bases in the middle. The CDR3 loop is CATSRGGQADTQYF. The CDR3 region has the DNA TGTGCCACCAGCAGAGGTGGCCAGGCGGATACGCAGTATTTT.

The chain joins TRBV28 to TRBJ1-5; 7 bases agree with TRBD1. Germline V gene sequence: CDR1 MDHEN, CDR2 SYDVKM. V was pared by 5 bases and J by 1 base, with 2 bases of the junction left unmatched. The CDR3 runs to 14 residues. CDR3 nucleotide sequence: TGTGCCAGCAGTCCGGGACAGAGCAATCAGCCCCAGCATTTT. As protein: CASSPGQSNQPQHF.

This sequence joins TRBV10-3 and TRBJ2-1, with D maybe TRBD2 (5 bases). CDR3 length: 12 amino acids. V was clipped by 7 bases and J by 7 bases, with 11 bases between them. The germline CDR1 and CDR2 sequences are ENHRY and SYGVKD. This CDR3 reads CAITGVRNEQFF. DNA of the CDR3: TGTGCCATCACCGGGGTACGAAATGAGCAGTTCTTC.

This rearrangement joins TRBV5-1 to TRBJ2-5; D unresolved. Trimming removed 0 bases from V and 2 bases from J, with 11 bases in between. This CDR3 has 15 residues. From germline, CDR1 is SGHRS and CDR2 YFSETQ. The CDR3, as DNA: TGCGCCAGCAGCTTGGGGGCTCTGCTTCAAGAGACCCAGTACTTC. It is translated as CASSLGALLQETQYF.